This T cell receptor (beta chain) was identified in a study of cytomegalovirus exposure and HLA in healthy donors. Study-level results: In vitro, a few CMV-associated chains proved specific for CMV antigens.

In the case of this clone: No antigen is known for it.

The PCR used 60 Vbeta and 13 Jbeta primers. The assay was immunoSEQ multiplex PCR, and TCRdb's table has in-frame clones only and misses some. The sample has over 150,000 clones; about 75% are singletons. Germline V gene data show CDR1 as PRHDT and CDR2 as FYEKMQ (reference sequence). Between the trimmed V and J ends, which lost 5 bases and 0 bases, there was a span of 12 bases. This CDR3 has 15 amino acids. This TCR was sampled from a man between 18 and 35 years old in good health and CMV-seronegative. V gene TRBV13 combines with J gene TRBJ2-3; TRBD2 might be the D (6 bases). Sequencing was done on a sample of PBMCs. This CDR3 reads CASSQDYISTDTQYF. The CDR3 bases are TGTGCCAGCAGCCAGGACTACATTAGCACAGATACGCAGTATTTT.